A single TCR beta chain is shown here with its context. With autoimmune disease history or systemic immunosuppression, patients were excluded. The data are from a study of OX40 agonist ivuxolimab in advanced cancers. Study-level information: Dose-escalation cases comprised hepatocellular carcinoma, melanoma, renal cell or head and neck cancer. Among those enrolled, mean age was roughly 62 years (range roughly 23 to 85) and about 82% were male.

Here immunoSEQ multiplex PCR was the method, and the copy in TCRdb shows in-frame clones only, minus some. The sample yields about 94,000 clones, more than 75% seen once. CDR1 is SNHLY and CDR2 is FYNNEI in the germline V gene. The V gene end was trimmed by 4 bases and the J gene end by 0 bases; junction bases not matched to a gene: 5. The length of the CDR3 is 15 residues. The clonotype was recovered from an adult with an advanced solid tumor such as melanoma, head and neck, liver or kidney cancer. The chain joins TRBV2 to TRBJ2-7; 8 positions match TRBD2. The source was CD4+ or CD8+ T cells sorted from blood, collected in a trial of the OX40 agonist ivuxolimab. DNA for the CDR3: TGTGCCAGCAGTGGAGAGCGGGGGCGCTCCTACGAGCAGTACTTC. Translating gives CASSGERGRSYEQYF.